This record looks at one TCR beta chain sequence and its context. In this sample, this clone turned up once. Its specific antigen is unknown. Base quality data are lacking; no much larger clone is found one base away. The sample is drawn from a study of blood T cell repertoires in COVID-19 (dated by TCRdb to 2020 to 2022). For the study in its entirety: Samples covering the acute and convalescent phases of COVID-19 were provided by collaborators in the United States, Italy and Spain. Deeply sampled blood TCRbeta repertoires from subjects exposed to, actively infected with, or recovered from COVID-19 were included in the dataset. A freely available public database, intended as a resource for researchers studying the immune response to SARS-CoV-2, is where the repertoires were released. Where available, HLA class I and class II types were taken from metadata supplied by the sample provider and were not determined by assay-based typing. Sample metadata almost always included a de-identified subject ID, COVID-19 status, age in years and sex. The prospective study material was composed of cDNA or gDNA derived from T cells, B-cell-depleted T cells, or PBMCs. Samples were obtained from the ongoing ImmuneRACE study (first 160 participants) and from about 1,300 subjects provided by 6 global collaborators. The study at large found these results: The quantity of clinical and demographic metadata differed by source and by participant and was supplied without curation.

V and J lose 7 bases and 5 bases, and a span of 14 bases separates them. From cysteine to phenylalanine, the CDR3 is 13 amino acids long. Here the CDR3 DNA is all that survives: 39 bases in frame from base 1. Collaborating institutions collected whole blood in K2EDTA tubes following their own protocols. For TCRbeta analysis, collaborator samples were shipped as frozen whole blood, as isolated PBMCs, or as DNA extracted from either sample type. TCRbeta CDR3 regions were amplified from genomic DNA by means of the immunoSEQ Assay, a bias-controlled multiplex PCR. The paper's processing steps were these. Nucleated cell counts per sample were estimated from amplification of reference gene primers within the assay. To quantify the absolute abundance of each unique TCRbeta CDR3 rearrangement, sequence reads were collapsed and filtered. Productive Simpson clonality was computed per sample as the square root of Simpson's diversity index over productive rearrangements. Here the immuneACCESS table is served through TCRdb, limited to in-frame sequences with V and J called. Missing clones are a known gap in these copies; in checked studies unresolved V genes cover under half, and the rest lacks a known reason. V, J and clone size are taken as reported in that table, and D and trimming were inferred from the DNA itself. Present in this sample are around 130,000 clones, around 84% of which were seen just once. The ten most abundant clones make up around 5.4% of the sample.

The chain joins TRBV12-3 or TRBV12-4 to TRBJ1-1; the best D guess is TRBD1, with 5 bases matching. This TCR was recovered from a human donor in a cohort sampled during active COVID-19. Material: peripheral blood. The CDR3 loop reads CASTLWGGTEAFF. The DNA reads TGTGCCAGCACCCTTTGGGGGGGGACTGAAGCTTTCTTT.